The text below deals with one TCR beta chain. This clone's antigen is unknown. Base qualities are not provided; no much larger clone lies one nucleotide away. Other nucleotide sequences from this sample produce the same CDR3. The sample is drawn from a study of blood T cell repertoires in COVID-19 (dated by TCRdb to the early 2020s). At the level of the whole study: Samples covering the acute and convalescent phases of COVID-19 were provided by collaborators in the United States, Italy and Spain. The samples were drawn from the first 160 participants of the ongoing ImmuneRACE study and from some 1,300 subjects provided by 6 global collaborators. Subjects who had been exposed to COVID-19, were actively infected with it, or had recovered from it provided the deeply sampled blood TCRbeta repertoires that made up the dataset. The material from the prospective study consisted of cDNA or gDNA derived from T cells, B-cell-depleted T cells, or PBMCs. The repertoires were released in a freely available public database intended as a resource for research on the immune response to SARS-CoV-2. HLA class I and class II types, where available, came from metadata supplied by the sample provider rather than from assay-based typing. The sample metadata nearly always contained a de-identified subject ID, COVID-19 status, age in years and sex.

Spanning cysteine to phenylalanine, the CDR3 consists of 12 amino acids. CDR3 DNA only is kept here, 36 bases in frame from base 1. Trimming costs V 6 bases and J 2 bases, and their ends lie 7 bases apart. Broad study findings and their caveats: The quantity of clinical and demographic metadata differed by source and by participant and was supplied without curation.

One collaborating source in Seattle enrolled patients during active infection and followed them longitudinally through the course of disease. Collaborating institutions collected whole blood in K2EDTA tubes following their own protocols. For TCRbeta analysis, collaborators shipped samples as frozen whole blood, isolated PBMCs, or DNA extracted from either of those sample types. TCRbeta CDR3 regions were amplified from genomic DNA by means of the immunoSEQ Assay, a bias-controlled multiplex PCR. In the source study's methods: Within the assay, amplification of reference gene primers was used to estimate how many nucleated cells each sample contained. To quantify the absolute abundance of each unique TCRbeta CDR3 rearrangement, sequence reads were collapsed and filtered. Productive Simpson clonality was computed per sample as the square root of Simpson's diversity index over productive rearrangements. TCRdb mirrors the immuneACCESS table, restricted to in-frame sequences. Some clones are absent from its copies; in checked studies, under half trace to an unresolved V gene, and the reason for the others is unknown. D and trimming were read from the DNA, whereas the V and J calls and clone size are those reported in that table. This sample gives a few hundred thousand clones in total; approximately 88% of them show up just once. The top ten clonotypes cover roughly 12% of the sample.

The sample consisted of peripheral blood. The receptor was isolated from a woman aged 50 to 65 with COVID-19, enrolled during active disease. The chain was built from TRBV12-3 or TRBV12-4 and TRBJ1-2; the D gene lacks a confident call. At the DNA level, the sequence is TGTGCCAGCAGCCTCTCCAACTATGGCTACACCTTC. This is translated as CASSLSNYGYTF.